These 13 T cell receptor beta chains were sequenced from one sample in a study of T cell responses to AZD1222 COVID-19 vaccine. TCRdb keeps only in-frame clones here, not all; method: immunoSEQ multiplex PCR. The table lists 50,000 to 55,000 clones, 87% of them singletons. The input for sequencing was peripheral blood, taken 28 days after the second AZD1222 dose. These receptors came from an adult who received the AZD1222 COVID-19 vaccine.

This clone showed up just a few times. The chain carries TRBV12-3 or TRBV12-4 and TRBJ2-2; no clear D gene. V dropped 3 bases and J dropped 4 bases, with 6 bases sitting between them. CDR3 size: 13 residues. The CDR3 spells CASSLMVTGELFF. Written as DNA, the CDR3 is TGTGCCAGCAGTTTGATGGTCACCGGGGAGCTGTTTTTT.

The V and J genes are TRBV5-1 and TRBJ2-7; D gene uncertain. The V gene lost 4 bases and the J gene lost 1 base, with 9 bases spanning the gap. The CDR3 is 13 residues long. Germline V gene data show CDR1 as SGHRS and CDR2 as YFSETQ. Here the CDR3 reads CASSVSISYEQYF. The CDR3 bases are TGCGCCAGCAGCGTTAGCATTTCCTACGAGCAGTACTTC.

The chain uses TRBV7-2 and TRBJ2-2; no clear D. Trimming pared 3 bases from V and 4 bases from J, leaving 9 bases between. Germline V gene lookup returns CDR1 SGHTA and CDR2 FQGNSA. CDR3 length: 14 residues. The CDR3 region is CASSFQASTGELFF. CDR3 bases: TGTGCCAGCAGCTTCCAGGCCTCCACCGGGGAGCTGTTTTTT.

The rearrangement joins TRBV19 to TRBJ2-3; D not certain. The CDR3 runs to 14 residues. The germline V gene encodes CDR1 LNHDA and CDR2 SQIVND (reference sequence). V was shortened by 0 bases and J by 0 bases, with 4 bases between the two germline ends. CDR3 coding DNA: TGTGCCAGTAGTATAGACAGTAGCACAGATACGCAGTATTTT. Encoded protein: CASSIDSSTDTQYF.

The genes are TRBV9 and TRBJ2-7; 10 nucleotides agree with TRBD1. J was trimmed by 2 bases and V by 2 bases; bases with no gene match: 1. Germline V CDR1 and CDR2: SGDLS, YYNGEE. The CDR3 totals 14 residues. The CDR3 bases are TGTGCCAGCAGCGTCGGGACAGGGGCCTACGAGCAGTACTTC. Translated: CASSVGTGAYEQYF. The full variable domain, rest sourced from reference TRBV9 and TRBJ2-7, is DSGVTQTPKHLITATGQRVTLRCSPRSGDLSVYWYQQSLDQGLQFLIQYYNGEERAKGNILERFSAQQFPDLHSELNLSSLELGDSALYFCASSVGTGAYEQYFGPGTRLTVT.

J is TRBJ1-4 and V is TRBV5-4; 7 positions agree with TRBD1. CDR1 SGHNT and CDR2 YYREEE come from the germline V gene (reference sequence). The CDR3 totals 14 residues. The V segment lost 4 bases and the J segment 3 bases; nucleotides outside the gene matches: 3. The CDR3 bases are TGTGCCAGCAGCCCGGGACAGTCTAATGAAAAACTGTTTTTT. Translated: CASSPGQSNEKLFF.

For this clone: This sample also contains other DNA sequences that code for the same CDR3. This rearrangement joins TRBV5-1 to TRBJ1-5; D perhaps matches TRBD1 (6 bases). V dropped 4 bases and J dropped 2 bases, with 16 bases sitting between them. The CDR3 is 16 amino acids. Germline CDR1 reads SGHRS; CDR2 reads YFSETQ. This CDR3 is CASSPGGAEGNQPQHF. The CDR3, as DNA: TGCGCCAGCAGCCCGGGGGGGGCGGAGGGCAATCAGCCCCAGCATTTT.

The chain combines TRBV7-8 with TRBJ2-2; D gene unclear. This CDR3 contains 13 residues. V lost 3 bases and J lost 6, with 8 bases in between. CDR1 is SGHVS and CDR2 is FQNEAQ in the germline V gene. The CDR3, as DNA: TGTGCCAGCAGCTTGGGGTCTCCCGGGGAGCTGTTTTTT. Its translation is CASSLGSPGELFF.

The chain links TRBV23-1 to TRBJ2-2, with 9 bases fitting TRBD1. TRBV23-1 is treated as an ORF (open reading frame) with a function not yet certain. Germline trimming cut 4 bases from V and 6 bases from J; bases unmatched to any gene: 3. The length of the CDR3 is 14 residues. CDR3 protein: CASSPRTGAGELFF. CDR3 sequence (DNA): TGCGCCAGCAGTCCGAGGACAGGGGCCGGGGAGCTGTTTTTT.

The chain uses TRBV5-6 and TRBJ2-7, with D possibly matching TRBD1 (6 bases). The V and J ends lost 0 bases and 3 bases respectively, with 13 bases between them. The CDR3 contains 15 residues. CDR1 is SGHDT and CDR2 is YYEEEE in the germline V gene. The DNA for the CDR3 is TGTGCCAGCAGCTTGGCCCCAGGGGAAGGCTACGAGCAGTACTTC. Protein sequence: CASSLAPGEGYEQYF.

This sequence joins TRBV9 and TRBJ2-7, with TRBD1 matching over 11 bases. Germline V gives CDR1 SGDLS, CDR2 YYNGEE. CDR3 length equals 14 residues. Trimming took 5 bases from V and 2 from J; bases not matched to a gene: 3. CDR3 region: CASSRDRGAYEQYF. The CDR3 DNA follows: TGTGCCAGCAGTAGGGACAGGGGGGCCTACGAGCAGTACTTC.

This sequence joins TRBV7-8 and TRBJ2-1, with 8 bases identical to TRBD1. The J segment lost 2 bases and the V segment lost 1 base, leaving 1 base of the junction unmatched. This CDR3 comprises 15 residues. CDR1 is SGHVS, CDR2 FQNEAQ, per germline. The CDR3 sequence: CASSLGQGTYNEQFF. CDR3 coding DNA: TGTGCCAGCAGCTTAGGACAGGGGACCTACAATGAGCAGTTCTTC.

The chain has TRBV7-3 and TRBJ2-1; TRBD2 might be the D (6 bases). The V and J ends lost 5 bases and 9 bases respectively, with 14 bases between them. Germline CDR1 and CDR2: SGHTA and FQGTGA. CDR3 length: 13 residues. CDR3 loop: CASSPTSLGEQFF. CDR3 sequence (DNA): TGTGCCAGCAGCCCGACTAGTCTCGGTGAGCAGTTCTTC.